This T cell receptor (beta chain) is drawn from a study of PD-1 blockade in mismatch repair-deficient tumors. Study-wide results and limits: Tumor-resident clones, often absent from pretreatment blood, expanded after pembrolizumab and then contracted.

Germline assignment: CDR1 LNHDA and CDR2 SQIVND (reference sequence). Trimming shortened V by 1 base and J by 1 base, and 8 bases separated the two germline ends. The CDR3 runs 15 residues. A note on this clone: Its antigen remains unknown.

Clones were sequenced by immunoSEQ multiplex PCR, and TCRdb holds only the in-frame ones, with some missing. The table shows approximately 60,000 clones, with approximately 88% occurring only once. PCR or immunohistochemistry showed mismatch repair deficiency in every enrolled patient. TCR sequencing covered three patients who responded to pembrolizumab. The V call is TRBV19, the J call TRBJ1-5, with a possible D match to TRBD1 (6 bases). The TCR was taken from an adult with mismatch repair-deficient cancer. The source was peripheral blood, collected 52 weeks after starting pembrolizumab. This CDR3 is CASSIGTGSNQPQHF. The CDR3 nucleotides read TGTGCCAGTAGTATAGGAACAGGGAGCAATCAGCCCCAGCATTTT.